Here is one T cell receptor beta chain with its context. The data originate from a study of patients and donors after allogeneic stem cell transplantation. TCRdb processed the RT-PCR reads anew with MiXCR; each CDR3 protein has one entry. The sample includes over 400,000 distinct CDR3 sequences, 15% to 20% of them seen just once. Material for sequencing was blood, either unsorted or a sorted T cell fraction (not recorded which). The TCR was taken from a human donor who was either an allogeneic HSCT recipient or a stem cell or donor lymphocyte infusion donor (not recorded which). It is not recorded whose cells these are; they may come from a transplant donor.

The CDR3 loop is CASSRGRGINSPLHF. The CDR3 region has the DNA TGTGCCAGCAGTAGGGGACGAGGCATTAATTCACCCCTCCACTTT. This chain joins TRBV12-3 or TRBV12-4 and TRBJ1-6; perhaps TRBD1 as D (5 bases). The CDR3 sequence is 15 residues long. Trimming left V 5 bases short and J 6 bases short, with 14 bases between.